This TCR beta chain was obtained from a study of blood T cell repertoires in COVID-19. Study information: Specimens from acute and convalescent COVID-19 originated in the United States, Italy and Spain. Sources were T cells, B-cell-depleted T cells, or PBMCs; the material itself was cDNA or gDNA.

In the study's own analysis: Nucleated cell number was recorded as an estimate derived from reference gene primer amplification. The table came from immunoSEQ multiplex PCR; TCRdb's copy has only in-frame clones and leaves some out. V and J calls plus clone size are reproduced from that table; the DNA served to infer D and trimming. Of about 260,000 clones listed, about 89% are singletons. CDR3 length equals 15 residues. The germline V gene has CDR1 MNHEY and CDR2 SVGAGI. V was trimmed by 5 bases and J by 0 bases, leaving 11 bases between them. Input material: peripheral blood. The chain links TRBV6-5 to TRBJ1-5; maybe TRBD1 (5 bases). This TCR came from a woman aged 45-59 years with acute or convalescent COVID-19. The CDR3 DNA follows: TGTGCCAGCAGTAGGGGCAGCAATAGCAATCAGCCCCAGCATTTT. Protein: CASSRGSNSNQPQHF.